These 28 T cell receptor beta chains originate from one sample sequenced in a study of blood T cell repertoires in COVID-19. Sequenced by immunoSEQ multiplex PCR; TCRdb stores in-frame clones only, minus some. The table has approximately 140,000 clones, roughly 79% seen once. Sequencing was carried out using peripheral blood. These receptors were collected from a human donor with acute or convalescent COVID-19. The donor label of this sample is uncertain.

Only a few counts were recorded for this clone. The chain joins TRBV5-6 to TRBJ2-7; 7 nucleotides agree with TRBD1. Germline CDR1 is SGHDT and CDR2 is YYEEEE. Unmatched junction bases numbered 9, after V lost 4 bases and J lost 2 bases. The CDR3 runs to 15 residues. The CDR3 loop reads CASSPQDRTAYEQYF. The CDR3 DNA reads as TGTGCCAGCAGCCCTCAGGACAGGACTGCCTACGAGCAGTACTTC.

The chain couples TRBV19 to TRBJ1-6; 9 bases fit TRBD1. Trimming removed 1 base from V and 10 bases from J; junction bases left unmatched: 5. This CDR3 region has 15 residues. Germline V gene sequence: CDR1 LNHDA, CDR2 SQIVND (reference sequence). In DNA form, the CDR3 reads TGTGCCAGTAGTATAGCCGGGACAGGGCGGTCACCCCTCCACTTT. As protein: CASSIAGTGRSPLHF.

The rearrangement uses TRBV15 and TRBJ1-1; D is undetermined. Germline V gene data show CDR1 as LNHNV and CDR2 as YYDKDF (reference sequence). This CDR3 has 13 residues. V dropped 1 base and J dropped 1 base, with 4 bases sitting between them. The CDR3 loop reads CATSRAGNTEAFF. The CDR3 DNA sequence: TGTGCCACCAGCAGAGCCGGGAACACTGAAGCTTTCTTT.

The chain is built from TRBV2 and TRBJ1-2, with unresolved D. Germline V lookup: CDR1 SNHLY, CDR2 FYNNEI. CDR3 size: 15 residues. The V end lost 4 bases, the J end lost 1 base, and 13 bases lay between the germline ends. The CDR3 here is CASSANAGGNYGYTF. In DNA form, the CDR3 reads TGTGCCAGCAGTGCCAATGCGGGAGGTAACTATGGCTACACCTTC.

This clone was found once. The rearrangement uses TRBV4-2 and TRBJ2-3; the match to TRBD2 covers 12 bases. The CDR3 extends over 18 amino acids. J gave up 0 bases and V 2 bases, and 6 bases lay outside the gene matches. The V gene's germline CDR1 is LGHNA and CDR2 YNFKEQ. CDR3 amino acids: CASSQKLAGGTSTDTQYF. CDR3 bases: TGTGCCAGCAGCCAAAAGCTAGCGGGGGGGACTAGCACAGATACGCAGTATTTT.

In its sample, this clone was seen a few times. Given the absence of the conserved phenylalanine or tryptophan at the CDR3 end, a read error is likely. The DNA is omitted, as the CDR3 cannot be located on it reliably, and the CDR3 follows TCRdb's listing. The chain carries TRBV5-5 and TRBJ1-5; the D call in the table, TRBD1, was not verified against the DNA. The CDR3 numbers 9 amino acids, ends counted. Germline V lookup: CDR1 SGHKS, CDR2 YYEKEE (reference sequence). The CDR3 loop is CASSSGQGV.

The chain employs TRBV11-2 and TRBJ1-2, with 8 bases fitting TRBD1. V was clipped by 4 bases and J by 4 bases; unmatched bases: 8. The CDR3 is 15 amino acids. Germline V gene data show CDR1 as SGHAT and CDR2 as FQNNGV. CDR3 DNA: TGTGCCAGCAGCTCGTGGACAGGGCCTGGCTATGGCTACACCTTC. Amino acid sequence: CASSSWTGPGYGYTF.

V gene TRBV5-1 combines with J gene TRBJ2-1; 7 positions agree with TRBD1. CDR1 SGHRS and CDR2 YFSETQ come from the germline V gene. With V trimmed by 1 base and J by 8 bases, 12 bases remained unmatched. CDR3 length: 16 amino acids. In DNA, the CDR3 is TGCGCCAGCAGCTTGCCGGGACAGCGTCCAAGGGATGAGCAGTTCTTC. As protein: CASSLPGQRPRDEQFF.

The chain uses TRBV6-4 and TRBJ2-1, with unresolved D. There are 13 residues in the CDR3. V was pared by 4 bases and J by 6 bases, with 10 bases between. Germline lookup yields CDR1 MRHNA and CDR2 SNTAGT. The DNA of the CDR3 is TGTGCCAGCAGTGTGACTGGCGGCAATGAGCAGTTCTTC. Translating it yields CASSVTGGNEQFF.

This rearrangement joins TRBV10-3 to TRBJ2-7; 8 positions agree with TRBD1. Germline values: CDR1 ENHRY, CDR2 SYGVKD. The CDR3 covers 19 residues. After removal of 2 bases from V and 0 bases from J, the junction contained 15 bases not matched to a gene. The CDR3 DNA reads TGTGCCATCAGTGAGCCCCCACCCTCCAGGGGGCCCAGCTCCTACGAGCAGTACTTC. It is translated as CAISEPPPSRGPSSYEQYF.

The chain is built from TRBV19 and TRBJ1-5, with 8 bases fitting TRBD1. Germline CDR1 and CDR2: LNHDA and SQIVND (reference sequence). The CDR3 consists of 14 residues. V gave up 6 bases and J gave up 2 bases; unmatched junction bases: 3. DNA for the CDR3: TGTGCCAGTAGCACGGGACAGGGCAATCAGCCCCAGCATTTT. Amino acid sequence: CASSTGQGNQPQHF.

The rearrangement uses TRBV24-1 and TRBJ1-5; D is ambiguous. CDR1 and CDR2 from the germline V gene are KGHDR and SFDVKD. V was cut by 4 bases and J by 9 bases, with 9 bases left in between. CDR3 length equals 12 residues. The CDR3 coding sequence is TGTGCCACCAGTGAGTCATCATGGCCCCAGCATTTT. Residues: CATSESSWPQHF.

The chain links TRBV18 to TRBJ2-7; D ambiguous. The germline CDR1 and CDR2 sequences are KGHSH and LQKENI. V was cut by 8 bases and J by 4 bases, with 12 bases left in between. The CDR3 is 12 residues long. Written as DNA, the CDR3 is TGTGCCAGCGCGGTAGAGATGTACGAGCAGTACTTC. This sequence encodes CASAVEMYEQYF. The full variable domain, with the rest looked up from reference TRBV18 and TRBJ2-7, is NAGVMQNPRHLVRRRGQEARLRCSPMKGHSHVYWYRQLPEEGLKFMVYLQKENIIDESGMPKERFSAEFPKEGPSILRIQQVVRGDSAAYFCASAVEMYEQYFGPGTRLTVT.

This CDR3 is CASSSTPTYEQYF. In nucleotides, the CDR3 is TGTGCCAGCAGCTCGACTCCTACCTACGAGCAGTACTTC. The chain employs TRBV5-4 and TRBJ2-7; D is unresolved. This CDR3 is 13 amino acids long. Between the trimmed V and J ends, which lost 3 bases and 2 bases, there was a span of 9 bases. Germline V CDR1 and CDR2: SGHNT, YYREEE (reference sequence).

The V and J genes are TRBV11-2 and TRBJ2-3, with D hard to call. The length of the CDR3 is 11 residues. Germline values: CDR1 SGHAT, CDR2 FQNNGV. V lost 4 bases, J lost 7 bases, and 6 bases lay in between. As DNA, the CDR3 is TGTGCCAGCAGCTCTAAGAATACGCAGTATTTT. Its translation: CASSSKNTQYF.

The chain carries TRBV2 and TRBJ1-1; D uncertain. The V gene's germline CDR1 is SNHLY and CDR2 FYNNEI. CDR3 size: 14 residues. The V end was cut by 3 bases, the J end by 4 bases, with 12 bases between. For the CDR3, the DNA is TGTGCCAGCAGTGACCCCCTTAGGAGCACTGAAGCTTTCTTT. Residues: CASSDPLRSTEAFF.

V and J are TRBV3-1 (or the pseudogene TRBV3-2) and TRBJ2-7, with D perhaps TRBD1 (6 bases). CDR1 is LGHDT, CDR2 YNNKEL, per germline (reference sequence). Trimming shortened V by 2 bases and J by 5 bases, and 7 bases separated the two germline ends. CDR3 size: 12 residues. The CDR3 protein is CASSQTGNEQYF. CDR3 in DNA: TGTGCCAGCAGCCAAACAGGGAACGAGCAGTACTTC.

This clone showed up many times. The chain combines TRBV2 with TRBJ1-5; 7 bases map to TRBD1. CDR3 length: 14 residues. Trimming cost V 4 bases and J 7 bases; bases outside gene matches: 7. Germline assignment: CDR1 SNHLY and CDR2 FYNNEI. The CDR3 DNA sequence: TGTGCCAGCAGTGTGAGGGCAGGGGGACAGCCCCAGCATTTT. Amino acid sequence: CASSVRAGGQPQHF.

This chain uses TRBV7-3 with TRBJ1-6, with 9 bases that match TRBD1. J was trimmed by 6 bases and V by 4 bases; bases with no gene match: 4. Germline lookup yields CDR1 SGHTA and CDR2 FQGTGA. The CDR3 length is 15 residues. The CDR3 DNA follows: TGTGCCAGCAGCTCGACAGGGGGTCGTAATTCACCCCTCCACTTT. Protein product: CASSSTGGRNSPLHF.

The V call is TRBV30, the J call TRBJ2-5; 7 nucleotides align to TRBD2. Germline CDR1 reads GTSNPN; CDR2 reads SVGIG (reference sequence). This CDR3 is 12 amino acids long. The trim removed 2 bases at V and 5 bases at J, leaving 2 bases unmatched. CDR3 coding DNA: TGTGCCTGGAGTCCCGGGGGGGAGACCCAGTACTTC. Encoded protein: CAWSPGGETQYF.

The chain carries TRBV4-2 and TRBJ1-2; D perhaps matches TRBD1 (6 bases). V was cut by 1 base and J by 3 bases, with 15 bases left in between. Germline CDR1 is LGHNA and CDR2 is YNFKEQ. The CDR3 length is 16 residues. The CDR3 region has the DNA TGTGCCAGCAGCCAAGTGCCCCTAGGGGGGGACTATGGCTACACCTTC. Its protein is CASSQVPLGGDYGYTF.

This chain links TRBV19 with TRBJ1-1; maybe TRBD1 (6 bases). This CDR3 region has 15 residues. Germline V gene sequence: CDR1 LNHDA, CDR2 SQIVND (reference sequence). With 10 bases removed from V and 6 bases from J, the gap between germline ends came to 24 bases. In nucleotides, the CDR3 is TGTGCCACCCGGGCAGGGGACCCTCTGGGGGCTGAAGCTTTCTTT. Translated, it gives CATRAGDPLGAEAFF.

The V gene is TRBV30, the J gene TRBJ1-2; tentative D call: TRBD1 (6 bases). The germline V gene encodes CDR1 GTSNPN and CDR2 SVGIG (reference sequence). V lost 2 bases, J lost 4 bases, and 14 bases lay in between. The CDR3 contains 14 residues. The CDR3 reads CAWSPLTGGYGYTF. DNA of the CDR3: TGTGCCTGGAGTCCCCTGACAGGAGGCTATGGCTACACCTTC.

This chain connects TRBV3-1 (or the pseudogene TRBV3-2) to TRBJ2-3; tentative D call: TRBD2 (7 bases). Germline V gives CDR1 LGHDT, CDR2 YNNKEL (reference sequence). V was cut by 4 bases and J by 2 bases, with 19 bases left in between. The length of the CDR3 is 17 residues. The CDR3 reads CASSLRGAGAYTDTQYF. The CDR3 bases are TGTGCCAGCAGCCTCCGGGGGGCGGGGGCCTACACAGATACGCAGTATTTT.

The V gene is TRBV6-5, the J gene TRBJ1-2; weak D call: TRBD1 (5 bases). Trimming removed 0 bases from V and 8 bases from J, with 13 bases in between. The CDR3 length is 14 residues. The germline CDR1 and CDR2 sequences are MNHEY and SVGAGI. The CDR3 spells CASSYSIAGKGYTF. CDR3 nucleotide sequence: TGTGCCAGCAGTTACTCGATTGCAGGGAAAGGCTACACCTTC.

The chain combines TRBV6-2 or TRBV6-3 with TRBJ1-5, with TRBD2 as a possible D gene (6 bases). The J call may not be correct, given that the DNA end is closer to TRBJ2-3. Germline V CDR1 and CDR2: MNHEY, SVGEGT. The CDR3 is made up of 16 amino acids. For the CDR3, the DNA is TGTGCCAGCAGTTACTCAGAGGGGCGTAGCGGTCAGCCCCAGTATTTT. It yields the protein CASSYSEGRSGQPQYF.

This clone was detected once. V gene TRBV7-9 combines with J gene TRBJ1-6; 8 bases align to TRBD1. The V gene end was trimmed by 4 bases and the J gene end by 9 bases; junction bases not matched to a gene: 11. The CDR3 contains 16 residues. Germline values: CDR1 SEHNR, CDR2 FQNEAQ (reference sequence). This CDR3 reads CASSWTGNGIGSPLHF. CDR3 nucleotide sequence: TGTGCCAGCAGCTGGACAGGGAACGGAATCGGTTCACCCCTCCACTTT.

The CDR3 DNA follows: TGCGCCAGCAGCTTCCCTGCGGGGGGGTTCACCGGGGAGCTGTTTTTT. It yields the protein CASSFPAGGFTGELFF. The chain uses TRBV5-1 and TRBJ2-2; TRBD2 agrees at 9 bases. The V and J ends lost 2 bases and 4 bases, in that order; junction bases with no gene match: 6. The germline CDR1 and CDR2 sequences are SGHRS and YFSETQ. There are 16 residues in the CDR3.